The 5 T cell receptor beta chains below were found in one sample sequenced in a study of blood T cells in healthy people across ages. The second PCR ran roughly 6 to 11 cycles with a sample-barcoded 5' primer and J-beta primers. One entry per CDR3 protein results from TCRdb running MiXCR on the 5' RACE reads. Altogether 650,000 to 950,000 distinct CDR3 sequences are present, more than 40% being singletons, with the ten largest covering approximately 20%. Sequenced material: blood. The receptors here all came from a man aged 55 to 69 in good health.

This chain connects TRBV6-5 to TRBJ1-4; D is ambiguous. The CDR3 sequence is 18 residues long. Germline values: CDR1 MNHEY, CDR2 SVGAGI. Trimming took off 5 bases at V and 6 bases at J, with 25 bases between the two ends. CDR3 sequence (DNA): TGTGCCAGCAGTATCACTCCGGGGTCGAAGGCTACTCATGAAAAACTGTTTTTT. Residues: CASSITPGSKATHEKLFF.

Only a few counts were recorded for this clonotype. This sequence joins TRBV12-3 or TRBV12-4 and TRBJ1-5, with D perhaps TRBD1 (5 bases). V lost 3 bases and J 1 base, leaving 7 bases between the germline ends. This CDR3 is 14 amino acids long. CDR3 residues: CASSLYRSNQPQHF. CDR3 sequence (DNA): TGTGCCAGCAGTTTGTACAGGAGCAATCAGCCCCAGCATTTT.

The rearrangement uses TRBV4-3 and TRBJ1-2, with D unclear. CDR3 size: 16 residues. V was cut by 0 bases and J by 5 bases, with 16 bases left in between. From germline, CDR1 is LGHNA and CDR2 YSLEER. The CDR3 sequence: CASSQDTRDGGYGYTF. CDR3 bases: TGCGCCAGCAGCCAAGATACTAGGGATGGCGGGTATGGCTACACCTTC.

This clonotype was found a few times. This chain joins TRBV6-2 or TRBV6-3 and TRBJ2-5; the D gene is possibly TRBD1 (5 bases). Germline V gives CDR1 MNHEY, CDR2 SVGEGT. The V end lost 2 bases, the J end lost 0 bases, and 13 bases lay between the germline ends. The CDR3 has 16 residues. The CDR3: CASSYERRQYQETQYF. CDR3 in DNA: TGTGCCAGCAGTTACGAGCGTCGACAGTACCAAGAGACCCAGTACTTC.

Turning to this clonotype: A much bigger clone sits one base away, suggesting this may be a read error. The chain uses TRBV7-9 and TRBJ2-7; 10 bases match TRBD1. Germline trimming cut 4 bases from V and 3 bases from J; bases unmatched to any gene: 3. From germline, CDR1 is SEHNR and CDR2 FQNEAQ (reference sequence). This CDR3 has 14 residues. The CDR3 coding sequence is TGTGCCAGCAGCTCGACAGGGGGCTTCTACGAGCAGTACTTC. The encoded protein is CASSSTGGFYEQYF.